This entry describes one TCR beta chain. Assay: immunoSEQ multiplex PCR; the TCRdb copy retains only in-frame clones and omits some. The table includes fewer than 10,000 clones, 60% to 70% detected once. Ipilimumab, 1 mg/kg, started 14 to 28 days after autologous transplant. Patients received nivolumab 3 mg/kg at weeks 1, 4, 7, 10, then fortnightly to week 26. The V gene's germline CDR1 is MNHNY and CDR2 SVGAGI (reference sequence). V lost 9 bases and J lost 6, with 11 bases in between. This CDR3 is built from 11 residues. The data were taken from a study of ipilimumab plus nivolumab after autologous stem cell transplantation. Across the whole study: The myeloma group: high-risk transplant-naive, or relapse within 3 years after first autologous transplant.

The chain uses TRBV6-6 and TRBJ1-1; D is undetermined. The receptor's source is a female donor with multiple myeloma. The sequences come from PBMCs, collected in a trial of ipilimumab plus nivolumab as post-transplant consolidation. The DNA of the CDR3 is TGTGCCAGTAATATCTACCCTGAAGCTTTCTTT. This sequence encodes CASNIYPEAFF.